The 17 T cell receptor beta chains in this list originate from one sample, sequenced in a study of human T cells and chemical hapten exposure. TCRdb redid the calling of the RACE reads with MiXCR, one entry per CDR3 protein. The sample records around 99,000 distinct CDR3 sequences, 9.5% to 15% being singletons. The time point denotes: patch test 1, 2 weeks after DPC sensitization. The treatment here: therapeutic diphenylcyclopropenone sensitization with weekly scalp DPC. Sequenced here: whole blood, sampled in connection with sensitization to the hapten diphenylcyclopropenone (DPC). Receptor source: a woman between 35 and 50 years old with alopecia areata. Some clones in this sample may be carry-over from other donors' samples.

The chain has TRBV19 and TRBJ2-1, with 11 nucleotides matching TRBD2. The germline CDR1 and CDR2 sequences are LNHDA and SQIVND (reference sequence). Trimming cost V 7 bases and J 0 bases; bases outside gene matches: 5. The length of the CDR3 is 16 residues. CDR3 nucleotides: TGTGCCAGTACAGGAACTAGCGGGAGCTCCTACAATGAGCAGTTCTTC. It specifies CASTGTSGSSYNEQFF. The whole variable domain, remainder taken from reference TRBV19 and TRBJ2-1, is DGGITQSPKYLFRKEGQNVTLSCEQNLNHDAMYWYRQDPGQGLRLIYYSQIVNDFQKGDIAEGYSVSREKKESFPLTVTSAQKNPTAFYLCASTGTSGSSYNEQFFGPGTRLTVL.

This clonotype has just a few counts. V and J are TRBV4-2 and TRBJ2-3; D is uncertain. V was shortened by 4 bases and J by 0 bases, with 8 bases between the two germline ends. This CDR3 is 14 amino acids long. Germline V gene data show CDR1 as LGHNA and CDR2 as YNFKEQ. The CDR3 sequence is CASSRTLSTDTQYF. The DNA for the CDR3 is TGTGCCAGCAGCCGGACCTTAAGCACAGATACGCAGTATTTT.

This clonotype has just a few counts. This chain connects TRBV6-2 or TRBV6-3 to TRBJ2-1; 13 positions match TRBD2. This CDR3 is 19 amino acids long. Germline V gene lookup returns CDR1 MNHEY and CDR2 SVGEGT. The V and J ends lost 2 bases and 6 bases, in that order; junction bases with no gene match: 13. The CDR3 bases are TGTGCCAGCAGTTACCCCCCGGGGGCGGGACTAGCGGGAATCAATGAGCAGTTCTTC. Its protein is CASSYPPGAGLAGINEQFF.

This clonotype was found many times. This sequence joins TRBV20-1 and TRBJ2-5; D gene uncertain. V lost 0 bases and J lost 2, with 10 bases in between. The CDR3 length is 14 residues. The germline V gene encodes CDR1 DFQATT and CDR2 SNEGSKA (reference sequence). For the CDR3, the DNA is TGCAGTGCTAGAGACATGGATTGGCAAGAGACCCAGTACTTC. It yields the protein CSARDMDWQETQYF.

CDR3 coding DNA: TGTGCCAGCAGCCAGGGCGGGAGGAACGGAGATACGCAGTATTTT. Its translation is CASSQGGRNGDTQYF. The rearrangement links TRBV3-1 to TRBJ2-3, with 8 bases that match TRBD2. V trimming: 3 bases; J trimming: 5 bases; junction bases outside the gene matches: 7. The CDR3 has 15 residues. The germline V gene encodes CDR1 LGHDT and CDR2 YNNKEL (reference sequence).

This clonotype was counted at least ten times. This chain connects TRBV7-9 to TRBJ2-2, with D uncertain. The V gene lost 5 bases and the J gene lost 2 bases, with 9 bases spanning the gap. Germline loops: CDR1 SEHNR, CDR2 FQNEAQ (reference sequence). This CDR3 is built from 14 residues. CDR3 residues: CASSPTENTGELFF. The CDR3 DNA is TGTGCCAGCAGCCCTACAGAAAACACCGGGGAGCTGTTTTTT.

The rearrangement uses TRBV28 and TRBJ1-1, with D possibly TRBD1 on 6 matching bases. The CDR3 totals 14 residues. Germline-derived CDR1 and CDR2 are MDHEN and SYDVKM. The germline V and J ends were trimmed by 7 bases and 4 bases, with 16 bases remaining between them. The CDR3 reads CASISGAQGTEAFF. DNA of the CDR3: TGTGCCAGCATTTCGGGGGCGCAAGGCACTGAAGCTTTCTTT.

This clonotype was seen at least ten times. J is TRBJ2-7 and V is TRBV11-2; TRBD2 aligns across 11 bases. After removal of 8 bases from V and 4 bases from J, the junction contained 16 bases not matched to a gene. Germline assignment: CDR1 SGHAT and CDR2 FQNNGV. This CDR3 has 17 residues. Here the CDR3 reads CASEQSLAGAGEYEQYF. The CDR3 DNA sequence: TGTGCCAGCGAGCAGTCACTAGCGGGAGCAGGAGAGTACGAGCAGTACTTC. Using reference TRBV11-2 and TRBJ2-7 for the parts outside the CDR3, the full variable domain is EAGVAQSPRYKIIEKRQSVAFWCNPISGHATLYWYQQILGQGPKLLIQFQNNGVVDDSQLPKDRFSAERLKGVDSTLKIQPAKLEDSAVYLCASEQSLAGAGEYEQYFGPGTRLTVT.

This clonotype was observed a few times. DNA for the CDR3: TGTGCCAGCGAACAGGGTCGCAATCAGCCCCAGCATTTT. This gives the protein CASEQGRNQPQHF. The chain joins TRBV6-6 to TRBJ1-5, with D possibly TRBD1 on 6 matching bases. V was trimmed by 8 bases and J by 2 bases, leaving 10 bases between them. Germline-derived CDR1 and CDR2 are MNHNY and SVGAGI (reference sequence). The CDR3 spans 13 residues.

This clonotype was recorded a few times. This chain connects TRBV3-1 to TRBJ2-7; 8 bases are shared with TRBD2. Germline V gene lookup returns CDR1 LGHDT and CDR2 YNNKEL (reference sequence). The V gene end was trimmed by 4 bases and the J gene end by 2 bases; junction bases not matched to a gene: 4. The CDR3 runs to 14 residues. The CDR3 reads CASSPNGGAYEQYF. CDR3 nucleotides: TGTGCCAGCAGCCCCAACGGGGGGGCCTACGAGCAGTACTTC.

The chain links TRBV10-3 to TRBJ1-1; a weak D match, TRBD1 (6 bases). The CDR3 runs to 13 residues. Germline assignment: CDR1 ENHRY and CDR2 SYGVKD. The V end was cut by 5 bases, the J end by 1 base, with 8 bases between. CDR3 in amino acids: CAISPQGNTEAFF. In nucleotides, the CDR3 is TGTGCCATCAGTCCACAGGGGAACACTGAAGCTTTCTTT.

The V call is TRBV5-1, the J call TRBJ2-1; D is undetermined. The germline gives CDR1 SGHRS, CDR2 YFSETQ. The V end was cut by 0 bases, the J end by 3 bases, with 10 bases between. CDR3 size: 15 residues. CDR3 sequence (DNA): TGCGCCAGCAGCTTGGAAGGAATAAACTACAATGAGCAGTTCTTC. Amino acid sequence: CASSLEGINYNEQFF.

The genes are TRBV6-2 or TRBV6-3 and TRBJ1-2; D is undetermined. Between the trimmed V and J ends, which lost 7 bases and 6 bases, there was a span of 18 bases. Germline CDR1 reads MNHEY; CDR2 reads SVGEGT. This CDR3 is 14 amino acids long. The CDR3 loop reads CASTSSGLANGYTF. The CDR3 DNA is TGTGCCAGCACCTCCTCCGGGCTGGCGAATGGCTACACCTTC.

This clonotype has more than one count but fewer than ten. V is TRBV11-2 and J is TRBJ2-7; no definite D call. V was cut by 2 bases and J by 2 bases, with 10 bases left in between. The CDR3 length is 14 residues. Germline V gene sequence: CDR1 SGHAT, CDR2 FQNNGV. The CDR3 sequence is CASSLYLGAYEQYF. For the CDR3, the DNA is TGTGCCAGCAGCTTATATCTTGGGGCCTACGAGCAGTACTTC.

The sample holds a few counts of this clonotype. This may stem from a read error, because a much larger clone lies one nucleotide away. The V call is TRBV6-5, the J call TRBJ2-1; D not certain. V was shortened by 7 bases and J by 6 bases, with 19 bases between the two germline ends. This CDR3 spans 15 amino acids. Germline V gene sequence: CDR1 MNHEY, CDR2 SVGAGI. CDR3 residues: CASTRFSRSSNEQFF. The CDR3 bases are TGTGCCAGCACCCGTTTTAGCAGGAGTTCCAATGAGCAGTTCTTC.

This clonotype was recorded a few times. The J gene is TRBJ2-1, the V gene TRBV10-2; the match to TRBD2 covers 14 bases. V lost 7 bases, J lost 5 bases, and 1 base stayed unmatched. CDR3 size: 14 residues. Germline loops: CDR1 WSHSY, CDR2 SAAADI. The CDR3 sequence: CASMGLAGDNEQFF. The CDR3 bases are TGCGCCAGCATGGGACTAGCGGGAGACAATGAGCAGTTCTTC.

The chain employs TRBV20-1 and TRBJ1-4; no clear D. Germline V CDR1 and CDR2: DFQATT, SNEGSKA (reference sequence). This CDR3 has 13 residues. V lost 6 bases and J lost 6, with 14 bases in between. The CDR3 loop is CSAAEGNDEKLFF. CDR3 DNA: TGCAGTGCCGCGGAAGGGAATGATGAAAAACTGTTTTTT.